This T cell receptor (beta chain) derives from a study of blood T cell repertoires in COVID-19. Overall study context: The origin of the acute and convalescent COVID-19 samples was the United States, Italy and Spain.

The germline CDR1 and CDR2 sequences are SGHTA and FQGNSA. The CDR3 spans 11 residues. Trimming cost V 11 bases and J 10 bases, with 15 bases left between them. Produced via immunoSEQ multiplex PCR; TCRdb's table is partial and in-frame only. This sample yields 70,000 to 95,000 clones, of which 70% to 90% are seen a single time; around 2.8% belongs to the top ten. Patients of the Seattle cohort, enrolled during active infection, were followed longitudinally. The chain uses TRBV7-2 and TRBJ2-1; weak D call: TRBD2 (5 bases). The sequence derives from a man between 50 and 59 years old with COVID-19, enrolled during active disease. The sequenced sample consisted of peripheral blood. The CDR3 here is CALKVREEQFF. CDR3 nucleotides: TGTGCCCTCAAGGTGAGGGAAGAGCAGTTCTTC.